These T cell receptor beta chains were read from a single sample in a study of vaccination effects on CD4 cells after COVID-19. Here immunoSEQ multiplex PCR was the method, and the copy in TCRdb shows in-frame clones only, minus some. The sample has roughly 64,000 clones; 72% are singletons. The antigens of these receptors remain unknown. Sequencing used CD4+ T cells from PBMCs cultured without peptide, obtained before COVID-19 vaccination. The receptors here all came from a human donor who had a prior SARS-CoV-2 infection. The CDR3 runs from the conserved cysteine through the conserved F or W. A D gene is named only where the DNA matches it firmly. Not all rows give a size; the values are once, few, many and, for expanded clones, a class.

CDR3 protein | CDR3 DNA | clone size | D gene | J gene | V gene
CASSVGPTSDNEQFF | TGTGCCAGCAGCGTCGGACCCACCTCAGACAATGAGCAGTTCTTC | NA | NA | TRBJ2-1 | TRBV9
CASSARPGTKQYF | TGTGCCAGCAGCGCCAGACCAGGAACCAAGCAGTACTTC | NA | NA | TRBJ2-7 | TRBV9
CASRSSGSYNEQFF | TGTGCCAGCAGGTCTAGCGGCTCCTACAATGAGCAGTTCTTC | NA | TRBD2 | TRBJ2-1 | TRBV7-2
CASSLAGYLNYEQYF | TGTGCCAGCAGCTTGGCGGGCTACCTGAACTACGAGCAGTACTTC | NA | NA | TRBJ2-7 | TRBV5-4
CASSANSASYEQYF | TGTGCCAGCAGCGCGAACTCCGCCTCCTACGAGCAGTACTTC | NA | NA | TRBJ2-7 | TRBV7-2
CASSPLGDTQYF | TGTGCCAGCTCACCCCTTGGTGATACGCAGTATTTT | NA | NA | TRBJ2-3 | TRBV18
CATSSSNREQPQHF | TGTGCCACCAGTTCCAGTAACCGCGAGCAGCCCCAGCATTTT | NA | NA | TRBJ1-5 | TRBV24-1
CASSEAPRGQTEAFF | TGTGCCAGCAGTGAAGCGCCCAGGGGACAGACTGAAGCTTTCTTT | NA | TRBD1 | TRBJ1-1 | TRBV2
CASSRTSIRHDSYEQYF | TGTGCCAGCAGCCGGACTAGCATACGACACGATAGCTACGAGCAGTACTTC | few | TRBD2 | TRBJ2-7 | TRBV3-1/TRBV3-2
CASSLMGQGGRFF | TGTGCCAGCAGCTTAATGGGGCAGGGGGGGCGGTTCTTC | NA | NA | TRBJ2-1 | TRBV7-9
CARSCIRQGLYGYTF | TGTGCCAGAAGCTGTATTCGACAGGGTCTCTATGGCTACACCTTC | few | NA | TRBJ1-2 | TRBV7-5
CASSFGTLDTEAFF | TGCGCCAGCAGTTTCGGGACACTAGACACTGAAGCTTTCTTT | NA | NA | TRBJ1-1 | TRBV5-1
CASSQERPRTVYNYGYTF | TGTGCCAGCAGCCAAGAGCGGCCCCGGACAGTTTATAACTATGGCTACACCTTC | NA | NA | TRBJ1-2 | TRBV4-2
CASSQEGAGTEAFF | TGTGCCAGCAGCCAAGAAGGGGCCGGAACTGAAGCTTTCTTT | NA | NA | TRBJ1-1 | TRBV3-1/TRBV3-2
CASRLSGGGQPQHF | TGTGCCAGCAGATTATCAGGGGGGGGTCAGCCCCAGCATTTT | NA | TRBD1 | TRBJ1-5 | TRBV6-6
CASRATSGGAWEQFF | TGTGCCAGCAGGGCGACTAGCGGGGGGGCCTGGGAGCAGTTCTTC | few | TRBD2 | TRBJ2-1 | TRBV27
CAWSVYRDRGPWEQYF | TGTGCCTGGAGTGTATACCGGGACAGGGGGCCGTGGGAGCAGTACTTC | NA | TRBD1 | TRBJ2-7 | TRBV30
CASSELGLAGGQGGELFF | TGTGCCAGCAGTGAACTGGGACTAGCGGGGGGGCAGGGCGGGGAGCTGTTTTTT | NA | TRBD2 | TRBJ2-2 | TRBV2
CASSPEGRTYEQYF | TGCGCCAGCAGCCCTGAAGGACGGACCTACGAGCAGTACTTC | NA | NA | TRBJ2-7 | TRBV5-1
CASSQDRRGSGGSQTQYF | TGTGCCAGCAGCCAAGATCGGAGGGGTAGCGGGGGGTCCCAGACCCAGTACTTC | NA | TRBD2 | TRBJ2-5 | TRBV4-2
CASSLDQVKGGGLNIQYF | TGTGCCAGCAGCTTAGATCAGGTTAAGGGGGGAGGATTAAACATTCAGTACTTC | NA | NA | TRBJ2-4 | TRBV11-3
CASSLGSEYNEQFF | TGCGCCAGCAGCTTGGGCTCGGAATACAATGAGCAGTTCTTC | NA | NA | TRBJ2-1 | TRBV5-1
CASSITESSTDTQYF | TGTGCCAGTAGTATAACAGAGTCTAGCACAGATACGCAGTATTTT | NA | NA | TRBJ2-3 | TRBV19
CASSPGLAGEDYNEQFF | TGTGCCAGCAGCCCAGGACTAGCGGGAGAGGACTACAATGAGCAGTTCTTC | NA | TRBD2 | TRBJ2-1 | TRBV7-9
CAWSARDRQYYEQYF | TGTGCCTGGAGTGCCAGGGACCGACAATACTACGAGCAGTACTTC | NA | NA | TRBJ2-7 | TRBV30
CATSDFLPLQGTPSSGNTIYF | TGTGCCACCAGTGATTTCTTGCCCCTGCAGGGCACTCCGTCCTCTGGAAACACCATATATTTT | NA | NA | TRBJ1-3 | TRBV24-1
CASSFNSRSGYEQYF | TGTGCCAGCAGCTTCAACAGCCGGAGCGGTTACGAGCAGTACTTC | few | NA | TRBJ2-7 | TRBV7-9
CASSVGRGGLSDTQYF | TGTGCCAGCAGTGTGGGGCGGGGGGGCTTGTCAGATACGCAGTATTTT | NA | TRBD2 | TRBJ2-3 | TRBV2
CASTRASQGDTQYF | TGTGCCAGCACCCGAGCTAGCCAGGGAGATACGCAGTATTTT | NA | NA | TRBJ2-3 | TRBV7-6
CASSGRGTSGGGGEQFF | TGTGCCAGCAGCGGACGCGGGACTAGCGGGGGGGGCGGTGAGCAGTTCTTC | NA | TRBD2 | TRBJ2-1 | TRBV7-3
CASSYTDTQYF | TGTGCCAGCAGTTACACAGATACGCAGTATTTT | NA | NA | TRBJ2-3 | TRBV2
CSGSGDTNEKLFF | TGCAGCGGTTCGGGGGATACTAATGAAAAACTGTTTTTT | NA | NA | TRBJ1-4 | TRBV29-1
CATRYGGRGTDTQYF | TGTGCCACCAGGTATGGCGGGAGAGGCACAGATACGCAGTATTTT | NA | TRBD2 | TRBJ2-3 | TRBV15
CASSLSPLYEQYF | TGTGCCAGCAGTTTATCCCCCCTCTACGAGCAGTACTTC | NA | NA | TRBJ2-7 | TRBV12-3/TRBV12-4
CASSLGGTGLNEKLFF | TGTGCCAGCAGCCTGGGAGGGACAGGGCTAAATGAAAAACTGTTTTTT | NA | TRBD1 | TRBJ1-4 | TRBV5-4
CASSRLADYNEQFF | TGTGCCAGCAGCAGACTAGCGGACTACAATGAGCAGTTCTTC | NA | TRBD2 | TRBJ2-1 | TRBV5-5
CASSFATSGSYNEQFF | TGTGCCAGCAGCTTTGCGACTAGCGGGAGCTACAATGAGCAGTTCTTC | once | TRBD2 | TRBJ2-1 | TRBV11-3
CASSELGRGPGELFF | TGTGCCAGCAGTGAATTAGGCAGGGGCCCCGGGGAGCTGTTTTTT | NA | NA | TRBJ2-2 | TRBV25-1
CASSPAELAGQETQYF | TGCGCCAGCAGCCCCGCGGAACTAGCAGGGCAAGAGACCCAGTACTTC | NA | NA | TRBJ2-5 | TRBV5-1
CASSYTSGGYGQFF | TGTGCCAGCAGTTATACTAGCGGAGGTTATGGGCAGTTCTTC | NA | TRBD2 | TRBJ2-1 | TRBV6-5
CASSESPGGYRDEQFF | TGCGCCAGCAGTGAGTCACCAGGGGGTTATCGCGATGAGCAGTTCTTC | NA | TRBD1 | TRBJ2-1 | TRBV10-2
CASSLRLGDEQYF | TGTGCCAGCAGCCTCCGGCTCGGGGACGAGCAGTACTTC | NA | NA | TRBJ2-7 | TRBV7-9
CASSLSGTGGAYEQYF | TGTGCCAGCAGTTTATCCGGGACAGGGGGCGCCTACGAGCAGTACTTC | once | TRBD1 | TRBJ2-7 | TRBV28
CASSLDRRVGYTF | TGTGCCAGCAGTTTGGACCGAAGGGTTGGCTACACCTTC | NA | NA | TRBJ1-2 | TRBV12-3/TRBV12-4
CASSGSGSLWEKLFF | TGCGCCAGCAGCGGATCAGGGAGTTTATGGGAAAAACTGTTTTTT | NA | NA | TRBJ1-4 | TRBV5-1
CASSIGASRNTEAFF | TGTGCCAGTAGTATAGGAGCTTCAAGGAACACTGAAGCTTTCTTT | NA | NA | TRBJ1-1 | TRBV19
CSVEGPGQGAPETQYF | TGCAGCGTTGAAGGTCCGGGACAGGGGGCACCGGAGACCCAGTACTTC | NA | TRBD1 | TRBJ2-5 | TRBV29-1
CASSLHGNSPLHF | TGTGCCAGCAGCCTACACGGGAATTCACCCCTCCACTTT | NA | NA | TRBJ1-6 | TRBV11-3
CASSDYVGRGDEKLFF | TGTGCCAGCAGTGATTATGTCGGTAGGGGAGATGAAAAACTGTTTTTT | NA | NA | TRBJ1-4 | TRBV6-1
CASSLGLAASYNEQFF | TGTGCCAGCAGCCTCGGACTAGCGGCCTCCTACAATGAGCAGTTCTTC | NA | TRBD2 | TRBJ2-1 | TRBV5-4
CASSLAGVKYEQYF | TGTGCCAGCAGCTTAGCAGGGGTCAAGTACGAGCAGTACTTC | NA | NA | TRBJ2-7 | TRBV7-9
CASSDQGSSYEQYF | TGTGCCAGCAGTGACCAGGGGAGTTCCTACGAGCAGTACTTC | NA | NA | TRBJ2-7 | TRBV2